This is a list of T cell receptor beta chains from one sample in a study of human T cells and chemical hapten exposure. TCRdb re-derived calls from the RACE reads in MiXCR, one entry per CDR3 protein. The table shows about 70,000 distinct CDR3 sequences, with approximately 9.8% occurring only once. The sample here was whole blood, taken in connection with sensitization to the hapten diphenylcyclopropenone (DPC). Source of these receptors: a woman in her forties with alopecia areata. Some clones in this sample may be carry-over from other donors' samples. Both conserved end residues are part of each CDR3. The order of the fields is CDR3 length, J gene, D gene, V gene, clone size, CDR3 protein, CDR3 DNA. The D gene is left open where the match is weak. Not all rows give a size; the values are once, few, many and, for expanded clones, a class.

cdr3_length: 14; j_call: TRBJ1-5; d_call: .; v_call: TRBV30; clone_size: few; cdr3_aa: CAWRGAGANQPQHF; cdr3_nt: TGTGCCTGGAGGGGGGCCGGTGCCAATCAGCCCCAGCATTTT
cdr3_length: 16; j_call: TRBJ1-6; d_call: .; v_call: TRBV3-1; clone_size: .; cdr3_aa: CASSQGFAGALWALHF; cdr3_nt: TGTGCCAGCAGCCAAGGGTTTGCAGGGGCCCTATGGGCCCTCCACTTT
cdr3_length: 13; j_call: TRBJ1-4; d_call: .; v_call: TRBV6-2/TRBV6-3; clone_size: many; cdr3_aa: CASRRQVAEKLFF; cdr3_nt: TGTGCCAGCAGGAGACAGGTCGCTGAAAAACTGTTTTTT
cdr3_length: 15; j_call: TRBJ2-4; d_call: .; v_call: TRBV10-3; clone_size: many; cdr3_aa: CAISEGQQEKNIQYF; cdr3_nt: TGTGCCATCAGTGAGGGGCAACAGGAAAAAAACATTCAGTACTTC
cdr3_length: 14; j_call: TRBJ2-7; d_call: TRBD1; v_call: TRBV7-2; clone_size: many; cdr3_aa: CASSFDRGSYEQYF; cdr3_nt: TGTGCCAGCAGCTTTGACAGGGGCTCCTACGAGCAGTACTTC
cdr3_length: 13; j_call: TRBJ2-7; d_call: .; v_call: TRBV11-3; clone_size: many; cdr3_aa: CASSLTSQSEQYF; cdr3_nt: TGTGCCAGCAGCTTAACTAGCCAAAGCGAGCAGTACTTC
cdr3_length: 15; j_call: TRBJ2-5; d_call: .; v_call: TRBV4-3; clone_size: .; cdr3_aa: CASSKTWTVRETQYF; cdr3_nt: TGCGCCAGCAGCAAAACCTGGACAGTTCGGGAGACCCAGTACTTC
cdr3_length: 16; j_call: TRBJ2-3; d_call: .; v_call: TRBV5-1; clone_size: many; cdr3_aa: CASSLAISGHTDTQYF; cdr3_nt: TGCGCCAGCAGCTTGGCAATTTCGGGCCACACAGATACGCAGTATTTT
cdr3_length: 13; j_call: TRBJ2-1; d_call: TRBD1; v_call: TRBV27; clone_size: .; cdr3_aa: CASRTGSYNEQFF; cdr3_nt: TGTGCCAGCCGGACAGGCTCCTACAATGAGCAGTTCTTC
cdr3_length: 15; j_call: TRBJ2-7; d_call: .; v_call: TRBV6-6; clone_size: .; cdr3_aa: CASSYGGTRDYEQYF; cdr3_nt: TGTGCCAGCAGTTACGGGGGGACAAGAGACTACGAGCAGTACTTC
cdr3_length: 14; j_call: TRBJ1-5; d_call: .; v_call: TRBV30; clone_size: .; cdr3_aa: CAWSVGPSNQPQHF; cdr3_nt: TGTGCCTGGAGTGTAGGACCTAGCAATCAGCCCCAGCATTTT
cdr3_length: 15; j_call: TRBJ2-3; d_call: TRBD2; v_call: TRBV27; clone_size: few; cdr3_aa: CASSLDGGARDTQYF; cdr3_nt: TGTGCCAGCAGTTTAGACGGGGGGGCCCGGGATACGCAGTATTTT
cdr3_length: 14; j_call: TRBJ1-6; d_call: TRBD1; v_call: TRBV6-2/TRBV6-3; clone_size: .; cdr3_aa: CATGSGQANSPLHF; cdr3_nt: TGTGCCACCGGATCGGGACAGGCCAATTCACCCCTCCACTTT
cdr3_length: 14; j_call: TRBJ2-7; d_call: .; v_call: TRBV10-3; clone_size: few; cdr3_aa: CAIRDGTNTYEQYF; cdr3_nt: TGTGCCATCAGGGACGGGACAAATACCTACGAGCAGTACTTC
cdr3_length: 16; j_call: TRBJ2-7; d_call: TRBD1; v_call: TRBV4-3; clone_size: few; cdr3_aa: CASSRSQGLSSYEQYF; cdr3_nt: TGCGCCAGCAGCCGCTCACAGGGGCTCAGCTCCTACGAGCAGTACTTC
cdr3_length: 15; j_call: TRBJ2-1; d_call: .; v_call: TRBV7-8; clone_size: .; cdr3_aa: CASSRRVSSYNEQFF; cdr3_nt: TGTGCCAGCAGCCGCCGGGTTAGCTCCTACAATGAGCAGTTCTTC
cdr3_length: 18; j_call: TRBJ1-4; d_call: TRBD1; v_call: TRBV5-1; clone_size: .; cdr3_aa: CASSLLTGTGGANEKLFF; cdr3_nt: TGCGCCAGCAGCTTGTTAACGGGGACAGGGGGCGCGAATGAAAAACTGTTTTTT
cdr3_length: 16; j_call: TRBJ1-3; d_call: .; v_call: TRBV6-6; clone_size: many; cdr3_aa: CASSYSTGNAGNTIYF; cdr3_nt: TGTGCCAGCAGTTACTCGACGGGGAACGCTGGAAACACCATATATTTT
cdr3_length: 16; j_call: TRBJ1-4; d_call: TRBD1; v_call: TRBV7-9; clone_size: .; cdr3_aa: CASSFDRVRSGEKLFF; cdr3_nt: TGTGCCAGCAGCTTCGACAGGGTACGGTCGGGTGAAAAACTGTTTTTT
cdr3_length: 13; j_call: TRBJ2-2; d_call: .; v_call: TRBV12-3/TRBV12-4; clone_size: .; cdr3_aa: CASSWSGGGELFF; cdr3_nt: TGTGCCAGCAGTTGGTCCGGCGGCGGGGAGCTGTTTTTT
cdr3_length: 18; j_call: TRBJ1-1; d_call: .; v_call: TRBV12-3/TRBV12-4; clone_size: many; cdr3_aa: CASSPQYSALGLNTEAFF; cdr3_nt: TGTGCCAGCAGTCCTCAATACTCCGCCTTAGGCTTGAACACTGAAGCTTTCTTT
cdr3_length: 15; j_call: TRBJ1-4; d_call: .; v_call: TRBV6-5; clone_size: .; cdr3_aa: CASSFQPATNEKLFF; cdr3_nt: TGTGCCAGCAGTTTCCAACCTGCGACTAATGAAAAACTGTTTTTT
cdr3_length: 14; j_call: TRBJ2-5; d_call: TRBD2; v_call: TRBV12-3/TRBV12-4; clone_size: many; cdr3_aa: CASSLPSGGETQYF; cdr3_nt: TGTGCCAGCAGCCTACCGAGCGGGGGGGAGACCCAGTACTTC
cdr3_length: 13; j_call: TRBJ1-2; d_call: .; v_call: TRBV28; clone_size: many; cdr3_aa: CALRQGHNYGYTF; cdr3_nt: TGTGCGCTACGCCAGGGACATAACTATGGCTACACCTTC
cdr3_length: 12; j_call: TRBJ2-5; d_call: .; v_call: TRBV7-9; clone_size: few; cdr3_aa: CASRAFQETQYF; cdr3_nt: TGTGCTAGCAGGGCGTTCCAAGAGACCCAGTACTTC
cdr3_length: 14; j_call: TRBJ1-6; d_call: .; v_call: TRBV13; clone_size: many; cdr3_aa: CASSPRALDSPLHF; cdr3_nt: TGTGCCAGCAGCCCCAGGGCGCTAGATTCACCCCTCCACTTT
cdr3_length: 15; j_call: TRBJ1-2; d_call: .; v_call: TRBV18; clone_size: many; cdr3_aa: CASSPPTGTGSGYTF; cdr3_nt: TGTGCCAGCTCACCACCCACAGGAACAGGGAGTGGCTACACCTTC
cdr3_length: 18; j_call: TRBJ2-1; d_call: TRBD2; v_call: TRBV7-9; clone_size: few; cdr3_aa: CASSLSPGLAGAGNEQFF; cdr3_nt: TGTGCCAGCAGCTTGTCCCCTGGACTAGCGGGGGCCGGCAATGAGCAGTTCTTC
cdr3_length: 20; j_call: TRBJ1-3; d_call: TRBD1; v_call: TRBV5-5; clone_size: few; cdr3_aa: CASTHRDREFLEAAGNTIYF; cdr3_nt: TGTGCCAGCACCCACCGGGACAGGGAATTTTTAGAGGCGGCTGGAAACACCATATATTTT
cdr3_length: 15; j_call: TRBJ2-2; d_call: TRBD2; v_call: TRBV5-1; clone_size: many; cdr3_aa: CASSGLAGLHGELFF; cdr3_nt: TGCGCCAGCAGCGGACTAGCGGGGCTTCACGGGGAGCTGTTTTTT
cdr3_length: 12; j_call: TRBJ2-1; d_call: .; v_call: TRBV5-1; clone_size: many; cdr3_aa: CASSPLDNEQFF; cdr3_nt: TGCGCCAGCAGCCCCCTAGACAATGAGCAGTTCTTC
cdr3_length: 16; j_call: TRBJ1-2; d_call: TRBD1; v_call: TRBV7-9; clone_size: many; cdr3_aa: CASSLAGTGLHYGYTF; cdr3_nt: TGTGCCAGCAGCTTGGCCGGGACAGGGCTTCACTATGGCTACACCTTC
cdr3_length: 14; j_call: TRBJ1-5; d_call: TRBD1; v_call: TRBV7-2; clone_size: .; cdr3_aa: CASSQDRLGQPQHF; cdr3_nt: TGTGCCAGCAGCCAGGACAGGCTGGGTCAGCCCCAGCATTTT
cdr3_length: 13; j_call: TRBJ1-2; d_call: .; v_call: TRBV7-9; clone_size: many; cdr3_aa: CASSLPGNYGYTF; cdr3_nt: TGTGCCAGCAGCTTACCCGGAAACTATGGCTACACCTTC
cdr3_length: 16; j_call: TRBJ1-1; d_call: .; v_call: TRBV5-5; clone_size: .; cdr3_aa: CASSLLQDLWGTEAFF; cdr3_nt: TGTGCCAGCAGCTTGCTCCAGGACCTATGGGGCACTGAAGCTTTCTTT
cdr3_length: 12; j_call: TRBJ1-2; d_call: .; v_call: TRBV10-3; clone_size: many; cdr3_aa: CAIREYREGYTF; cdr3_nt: TGTGCCATCAGAGAGTACAGGGAAGGCTACACCTTC
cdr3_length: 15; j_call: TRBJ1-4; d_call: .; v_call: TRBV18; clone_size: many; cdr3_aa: CASSRGLPTNEKLFF; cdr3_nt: TGTGCCAGCTCACGCGGGTTACCGACTAATGAAAAACTGTTTTTT
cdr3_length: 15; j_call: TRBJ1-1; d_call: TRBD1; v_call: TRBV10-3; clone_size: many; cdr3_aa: CAITASTGERPEAFF; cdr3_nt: TGTGCCATCACCGCCTCGACAGGGGAGCGACCTGAAGCTTTCTTT
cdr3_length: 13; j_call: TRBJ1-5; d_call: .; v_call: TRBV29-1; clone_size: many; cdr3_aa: CSVGGGGNQPQHF; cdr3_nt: TGCAGCGTGGGGGGCGGCGGCAATCAGCCCCAGCATTTT
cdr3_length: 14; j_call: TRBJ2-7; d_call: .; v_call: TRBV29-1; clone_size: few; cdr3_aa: CSVASGAASYEQYF; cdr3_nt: TGCAGCGTTGCCAGCGGCGCGGCATCCTACGAGCAGTACTTC
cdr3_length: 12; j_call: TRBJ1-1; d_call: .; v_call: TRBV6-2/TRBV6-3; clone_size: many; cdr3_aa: CASSYSLSEAFF; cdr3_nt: TGTGCCAGCAGTTACTCGTTGAGTGAAGCTTTCTTT
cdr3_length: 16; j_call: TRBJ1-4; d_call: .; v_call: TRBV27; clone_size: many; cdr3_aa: CASSLIAARTNEKLFF; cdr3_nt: TGTGCCAGCAGTTTAATTGCCGCTCGAACTAATGAAAAACTGTTTTTT
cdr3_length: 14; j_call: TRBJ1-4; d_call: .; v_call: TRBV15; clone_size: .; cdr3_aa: CATSSPGGVEKLFF; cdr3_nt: TGTGCCACCAGCAGCCCCGGGGGGGTCGAAAAACTGTTTTTT
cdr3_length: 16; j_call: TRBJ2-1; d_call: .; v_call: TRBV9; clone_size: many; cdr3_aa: CASSERGLGSYNEQFF; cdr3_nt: TGTGCCAGCAGTGAAAGGGGTCTGGGATCCTACAATGAGCAGTTCTTC
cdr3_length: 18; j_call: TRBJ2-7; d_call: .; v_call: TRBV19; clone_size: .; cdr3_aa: CASSTMHGGSESSYEQYF; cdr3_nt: TGTGCCAGTAGCACCATGCATGGGGGGAGCGAGTCCTCCTACGAGCAGTACTTC
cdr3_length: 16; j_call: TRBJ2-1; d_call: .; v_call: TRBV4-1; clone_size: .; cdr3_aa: CASSQAGRQINNEQFF; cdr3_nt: TGCGCCAGCAGCCAAGCAGGACGGCAGATTAACAATGAGCAGTTCTTC
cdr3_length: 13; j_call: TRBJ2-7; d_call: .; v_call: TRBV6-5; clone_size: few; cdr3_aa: CAVRVSGSYEQYF; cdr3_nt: TGTGCCGTCAGGGTGTCGGGGAGCTACGAGCAGTACTTC
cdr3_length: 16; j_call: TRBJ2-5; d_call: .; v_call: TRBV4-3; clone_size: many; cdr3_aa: CASSLRTDVPQETQYF; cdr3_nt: TGCGCCAGCAGCCTCCGGACAGATGTCCCCCAAGAGACCCAGTACTTC
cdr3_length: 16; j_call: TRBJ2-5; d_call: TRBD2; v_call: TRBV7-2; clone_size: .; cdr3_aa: CASSLVAGGRAESQYF; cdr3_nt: TGTGCCAGCAGCTTAGTAGCGGGGGGCAGGGCGGAGTCCCAGTACTTC
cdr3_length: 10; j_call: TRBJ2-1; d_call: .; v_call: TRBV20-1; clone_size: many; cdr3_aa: CSARADEQFF; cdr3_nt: TGCAGTGCTAGAGCGGATGAGCAGTTCTTC
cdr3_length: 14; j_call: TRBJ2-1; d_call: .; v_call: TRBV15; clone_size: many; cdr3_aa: CATSTVPSQPPQFF; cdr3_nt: TGTGCCACCAGCACAGTCCCTTCACAACCTCCCCAGTTCTTC
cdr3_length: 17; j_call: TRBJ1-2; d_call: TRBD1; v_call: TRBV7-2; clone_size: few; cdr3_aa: CASSLDDRTTGGAGYTF; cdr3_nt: TGTGCCAGCAGCTTAGACGATCGTACGACAGGGGGCGCGGGCTACACCTTC
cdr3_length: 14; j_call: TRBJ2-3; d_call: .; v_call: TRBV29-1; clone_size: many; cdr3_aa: CSVPPKSPTDTQYF; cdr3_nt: TGCAGCGTCCCCCCGAAATCGCCCACAGATACGCAGTATTTT
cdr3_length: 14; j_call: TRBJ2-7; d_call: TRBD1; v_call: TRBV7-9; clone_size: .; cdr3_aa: CANSGRKGAEEQYF; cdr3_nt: TGTGCCAACAGCGGCCGGAAGGGGGCCGAAGAGCAGTACTTC
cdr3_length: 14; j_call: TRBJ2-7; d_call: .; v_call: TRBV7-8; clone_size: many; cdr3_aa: CASSLGTVSYEQYF; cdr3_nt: TGTGCCAGCAGCTTAGGCACGGTATCCTACGAGCAGTACTTC
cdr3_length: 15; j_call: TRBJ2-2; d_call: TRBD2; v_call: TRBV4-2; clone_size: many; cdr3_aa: CASSQNPGEGGELFF; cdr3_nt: TGTGCCAGCAGCCAAAATCCCGGGGAGGGCGGGGAGCTGTTTTTT
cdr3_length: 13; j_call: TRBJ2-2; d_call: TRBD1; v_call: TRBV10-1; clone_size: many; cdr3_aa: CASQGASTGELFF; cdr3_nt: TGCGCCAGCCAGGGGGCGAGCACCGGGGAGCTGTTTTTT